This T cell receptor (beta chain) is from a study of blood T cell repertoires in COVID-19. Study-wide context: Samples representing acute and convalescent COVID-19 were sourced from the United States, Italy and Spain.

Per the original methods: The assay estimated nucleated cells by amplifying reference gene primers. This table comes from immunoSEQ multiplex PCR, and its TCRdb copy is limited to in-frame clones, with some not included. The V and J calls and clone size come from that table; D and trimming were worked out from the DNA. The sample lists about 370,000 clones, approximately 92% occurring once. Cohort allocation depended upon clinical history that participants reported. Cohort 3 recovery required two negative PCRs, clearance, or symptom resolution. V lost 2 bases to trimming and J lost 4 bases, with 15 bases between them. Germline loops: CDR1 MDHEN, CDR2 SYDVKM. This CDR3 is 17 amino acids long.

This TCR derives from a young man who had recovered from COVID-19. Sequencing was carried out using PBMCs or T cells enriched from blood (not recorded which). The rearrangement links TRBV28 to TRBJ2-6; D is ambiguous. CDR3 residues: CASSLSSPVSGANVLTF. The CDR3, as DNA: TGTGCCAGCAGTTTAAGTAGTCCGGTCTCGGGGGCCAACGTCCTGACTTTC.